Shown below are 24 T cell receptor beta chains from a single sample sequenced in a study of T cell repertoires in cytomegalovirus infection. TCRdb redid the calling of the reads with MiXCR, one entry per CDR3 protein. This repertoire shows under 600,000 distinct CDR3 sequences, 16% found once; its top ten account for 24%. Material: CD8+ T cells from PBMCs. The origin of the receptors is a human donor in good health (CMV status not recorded). Some clones in this sample may be carry-over from other donors' samples.

This clonotype showed up just a few times. The CDR3 here is CASRPTGSNQPQHF. In DNA, the CDR3 is TGTGCCAGCAGACCGACAGGAAGCAATCAGCCCCAGCATTTT. The chain carries TRBV6-6 and TRBJ1-5; a weak D match, TRBD1 (6 bases). V was trimmed by 6 bases and J by 1 base, leaving 10 bases between them. Germline V gives CDR1 MNHNY, CDR2 SVGAGI (reference sequence). CDR3 length: 14 amino acids.

V is TRBV11-2 and J is TRBJ2-1; D unresolved. Trimming cost V 3 bases and J 8 bases, with 14 bases left between them. CDR1 SGHAT and CDR2 FQNNGV come from the germline V gene. The CDR3 totals 14 residues. The CDR3 region has the DNA TGTGCCAGCAGCTTCGGTATGAATGGGGATGAGCAGTTCTTC. This gives the protein CASSFGMNGDEQFF.

V usage is TRBV9 and J usage is TRBJ2-3; D possibly uses TRBD1 or TRBD2 (5 bases each). Germline V gives CDR1 SGDLS, CDR2 YYNGEE. Between the trimmed V and J ends, which lost 2 bases and 0 bases, there was a span of 10 bases. The CDR3 runs to 15 residues. CDR3: CASSVLGDSTDTQYF. The CDR3 DNA sequence: TGTGCCAGCAGCGTCCTGGGGGATAGCACAGATACGCAGTATTTT.

Concerning this clonotype itself: With a much larger clone just one base away, this may be a read error. Given the absence of the conserved phenylalanine or tryptophan at the CDR3 end, a read error is likely. The chain joins TRBV12-3 or TRBV12-4 to TRBJ1-1; no clear D. The CDR3 covers 12 residues. V was cut by 7 bases and J by 5 bases, with 11 bases left in between. The CDR3 reads CASTWSVTEAFI. The CDR3 nucleotides are TGTGCCAGCACCTGGTCAGTTACTGAAGCTTTCATT.

V and J are TRBV12-3 or TRBV12-4 and TRBJ1-1, with 7 bases identical to TRBD1. The CDR3 is made up of 14 amino acids. V lost 6 bases and J lost 6; bases outside the gene matches: 10. DNA of the CDR3: TGTGCCAGCAGACCTGACAGGGAGGGGGCTGAAGCTTTCTTT. Translating it yields CASRPDREGAEAFF.

This clonotype was observed at least ten times. The chain joins TRBV4-2 to TRBJ2-2, with D maybe TRBD1 (5 bases). The CDR3 totals 16 residues. With 0 bases removed from V and 1 base from J, the gap between germline ends came to 9 bases. Per the germline V gene, CDR1 is LGHNA and CDR2 is YNFKEQ. CDR3 coding DNA: TGTGCCAGCAGCCAAGATACGACAGAGAACACCGGGGAGCTGTTTTTT. This codes for CASSQDTTENTGELFF.

In its sample, this clonotype was seen many times. The rearrangement joins TRBV4-1 to TRBJ1-1; D not resolved. This CDR3 spans 13 amino acids. Germline assignment: CDR1 MGHRA and CDR2 YSYEKL. V was pared by 0 bases and J by 1 base, with 3 bases between. The CDR3 here is CASSQDWNTEAFF. In DNA form, the CDR3 reads TGCGCCAGCAGCCAAGATTGGAACACTGAAGCTTTCTTT.

This clonotype was counted at least ten times. V and J are TRBV29-1 and TRBJ1-1; no clear D. This CDR3 region has 14 residues. V lost 1 base, J lost 0 bases, and 9 bases lay in between. Germline values: CDR1 SQVTM, CDR2 ANQGSEA. The CDR3 coding sequence is TGCAGCGTTGAAGGGTACGGGATGAACACTGAAGCTTTCTTT. It yields the protein CSVEGYGMNTEAFF.

The gene calls are TRBV11-2 and TRBJ2-3; 10 bases are a match to TRBD2. This CDR3 comprises 19 residues. Germline V CDR1 and CDR2: SGHAT, FQNNGV. V lost 6 bases to trimming and J lost 1 base; unmatched junction nucleotides: 16. The CDR3 DNA is TGTGCCAGCAGTTCGCTGAGGGCTAGCGGGAGTCGGGGCACAGATACGCAGTATTTT. This sequence encodes CASSSLRASGSRGTDTQYF.

The rearrangement links TRBV6-5 to TRBJ2-7, with 8 bases fitting TRBD1. CDR3 length: 14 residues. Germline trimming cut 5 bases from V and 5 bases from J; bases unmatched to any gene: 8. CDR1 MNHEY and CDR2 SVGAGI come from the germline V gene. CDR3: CASSLQGAGDEQYF. CDR3 coding DNA: TGTGCCAGCAGTCTGCAGGGGGCCGGGGACGAGCAGTACTTC.

The rearrangement uses TRBV27 and TRBJ2-7, with a weak D call TRBD1 (5 bases). The CDR3 runs 14 residues. V lost 4 bases, J lost 3 bases, and 13 bases lay in between. Germline-derived CDR1 and CDR2 are MNHEY and SMNVEV (reference sequence). The CDR3 nucleotides read TGTGCCAGCAGTTATCAACAGGTGGGCTACGAGCAGTACTTC. Its protein product is CASSYQQVGYEQYF.

The chain joins TRBV7-3 to TRBJ2-2; 7 bases map to TRBD1. CDR3 length equals 15 residues. V was clipped by 6 bases and J by 2 bases; unmatched bases: 6. Germline CDR1 is SGHTA and CDR2 is FQGTGA. In DNA form, the CDR3 reads TGTGCCAGCAGACCAGGGACAGACAACACCGGGGAGCTGTTTTTT. It specifies CASRPGTDNTGELFF.

This clonotype showed up many times. V is TRBV6-5 and J is TRBJ2-3; 9 nucleotides line up with TRBD2. V shed 2 bases, J shed 3 bases, and the junction held 6 bases outside the gene matches. The CDR3 runs to 16 residues. CDR1 MNHEY and CDR2 SVGAGI come from the germline V gene. The CDR3 spells CASSYQASGATDTQYF. The CDR3 DNA follows: TGTGCCAGCAGTTACCAGGCTAGCGGGGCGACAGATACGCAGTATTTT.

This clonotype was counted only a few times. J is TRBJ2-2 and V is TRBV20-1; D is unresolved. The CDR3 is 16 residues long. V lost 3 bases and J lost 1, with 15 bases in between. The germline gives CDR1 DFQATT, CDR2 SNEGSKA (reference sequence). The CDR3 is CSASGPGRQNTGELFF. DNA for the CDR3: TGCAGTGCTAGTGGTCCAGGCAGACAGAACACCGGGGAGCTGTTTTTT.

This clonotype was recorded at least ten times. V is TRBV28 and J is TRBJ1-3; the D is unclear. The CDR3 sequence is 15 residues long. Germline loops: CDR1 MDHEN, CDR2 SYDVKM. V lost 3 bases, J lost 0 bases, and 9 bases lay in between. In nucleotides, the CDR3 is TGTGCCAGCAGTTTGGTCGGGAGCTCTGGAAACACCATATATTTT. Translation gives CASSLVGSSGNTIYF.

This clonotype was seen at least ten times. This sequence joins TRBV7-6 and TRBJ2-1, with 14 positions matching TRBD2. The J segment lost 6 bases and the V segment lost 5 bases, leaving 12 bases of the junction unmatched. The CDR3 has 18 residues. Germline lookup yields CDR1 SGHVS and CDR2 FNYEAQ. The CDR3 DNA sequence: TGTGCCAGCAGCCTAGGACTAGCGGGGGGCCCAAGCAGCAATGAGCAGTTCTTC. Residues: CASSLGLAGGPSSNEQFF.

This clonotype was picked up a small number of times. The chain links TRBV6-6 to TRBJ1-2, with TRBD1 identical over 7 bases. With V trimmed by 7 bases and J by 0 bases, 5 bases remained unmatched. The germline V gene encodes CDR1 MNHNY and CDR2 SVGAGI (reference sequence). The CDR3 runs to 14 residues. The DNA for the CDR3 is TGTGCCAGCAATCCCGGGACAGCTAACTATGGCTACACCTTC. It specifies CASNPGTANYGYTF.

This clonotype was counted only a few times. The V call is TRBV29-1, the J call TRBJ1-2, with D possibly TRBD1 on 6 matching bases. V lost 3 bases and J lost 4, with 12 bases in between. The CDR3 length is 13 residues. Germline lookup yields CDR1 SQVTM and CDR2 ANQGSEA. The CDR3 loop is CSVDRGLGYGYTF. CDR3 bases: TGCAGCGTTGATCGGGGGCTCGGCTATGGCTACACCTTC.

The rearrangement joins TRBV2 to TRBJ2-7, with D perhaps TRBD2 (6 bases). CDR1 is SNHLY and CDR2 is FYNNEI in the germline V gene. The V and J ends lost 3 bases and 3 bases respectively, with 15 bases between them. This CDR3 comprises 15 residues. The CDR3 bases are TGTGCCAGCAGTGAGGAGGGCACGTCGATCTACGAGCAGTACTTC. Residues: CASSEEGTSIYEQYF.

This chain connects TRBV15 to TRBJ2-2; D is perhaps TRBD2 (7 bases). The germline V and J ends were trimmed by 0 bases and 7 bases, with 12 bases remaining between them. This CDR3 comprises 15 residues. Germline V lookup: CDR1 LNHNV, CDR2 YYDKDF (reference sequence). The CDR3 region is CATSRDRGASGELFF. The DNA of the CDR3 is TGTGCCACCAGCAGAGATCGGGGGGCAAGCGGGGAGCTGTTTTTT.

Only a few counts were recorded for this clonotype. The J gene is TRBJ1-5, the V gene TRBV5-6; D not certain. The CDR3 runs to 12 residues. V was shortened by 5 bases and J by 8 bases, with 11 bases between the two germline ends. Germline loops: CDR1 SGHDT, CDR2 YYEEEE. The CDR3 nucleotides read TGTGCCAGCAGTGTGGGCGGCGAGCCCCAGCATTTT. As protein: CASSVGGEPQHF. The variable domain in full, completed from reference TRBV5-6 and TRBJ1-5, reads DAGVTQSPTHLIKTRGQQVTLRCSPKSGHDTVSWYQQALGQGPQFIFQYYEEEERQRGNFPDRFSGHQFPNYSSELNVNALLLGDSALYLCASSVGGEPQHFGDGTRLSIL.

The chain employs TRBV4-2 and TRBJ1-3; TRBD1 might be the D (5 bases). V was trimmed by 0 bases and J by 1 base, leaving 13 bases between them. CDR3 length: 17 amino acids. Germline-derived CDR1 and CDR2 are LGHNA and YNFKEQ. This CDR3 is CASSQDLEGKSGNTIYF. The CDR3 region has the DNA TGTGCCAGCAGCCAAGATCTGGAGGGGAAGTCTGGAAACACCATATATTTT.

This clonotype was counted many times. The chain uses TRBV7-9 and TRBJ2-3; 9 bases match TRBD1. After removal of 8 bases from V and 0 bases from J, the junction contained 12 bases not matched to a gene. This CDR3 is built from 17 residues. Looked up from germline, CDR1 is SEHNR and CDR2 is FQNEAQ (reference sequence). CDR3 region: CASGGQGLTTSTDTQYF. The CDR3 DNA follows: TGTGCCAGCGGAGGACAGGGGTTAACAACTAGCACAGATACGCAGTATTTT.

The gene calls are TRBV6-1 and TRBJ1-4; no clear D. Germline CDR1 MNHNS, CDR2 SASEGT. The CDR3 contains 14 residues. Trimming took off 1 base at V and 4 bases at J, with 7 bases between the two ends. The CDR3 reads CASSEGRYNEKLFF. CDR3 coding DNA: TGTGCCAGCAGTGAAGGGCGTTATAATGAAAAACTGTTTTTT.